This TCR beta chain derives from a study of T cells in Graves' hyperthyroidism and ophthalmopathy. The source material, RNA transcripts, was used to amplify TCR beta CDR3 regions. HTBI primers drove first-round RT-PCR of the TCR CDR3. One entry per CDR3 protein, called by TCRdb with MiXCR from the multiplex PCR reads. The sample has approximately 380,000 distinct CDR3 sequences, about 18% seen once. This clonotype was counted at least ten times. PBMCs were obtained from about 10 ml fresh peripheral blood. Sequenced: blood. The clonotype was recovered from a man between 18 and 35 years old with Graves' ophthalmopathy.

CDR3: CASSGGPHEQYF. The CDR3 nucleotides read TGCGCCAGCAGCGGGGGCCCGCACGAGCAGTACTTC. The chain carries TRBV5-1 and TRBJ2-7, with D perhaps matching TRBD1 (6 bases). V was shortened by 4 bases and J by 5 bases, with 10 bases between the two germline ends. The CDR3 length is 12 residues. In germline, CDR1 is SGHRS, CDR2 YFSETQ. The full variable domain, rest sourced from reference TRBV5-1 and TRBJ2-7, is KAGVTQTPRYLIKTRGQQVTLSCSPISGHRSVSWYQQTPGQGLQFLFEYFSETQRNKGNFPGRFSGRQFSNSRSEMNVSTLELGDSALYLCASSGGPHEQYFGPGTRLTVT.